These 30 T cell receptor beta chains were all obtained from the same sample, sequenced in a study of blood T cell repertoires in COVID-19. Data came from immunoSEQ multiplex PCR; TCRdb stores just in-frame clones and leaves some out. The table shows hundreds of thousands of clones, with 89% occurring only once. The sequencing sample was made of peripheral blood. The receptors come from a man between 18 and 29 years old with COVID-19, enrolled during active disease.

The chain uses TRBV4-1 and TRBJ1-1, with a weak D call TRBD1 (6 bases). This CDR3 is built from 15 residues. Trimming cost V 3 bases and J 2 bases, with 13 bases left between them. The germline V gene has CDR1 MGHRA and CDR2 YSYEKL. The CDR3: CASSHTTGKNTEAFF. CDR3 sequence (DNA): TGCGCCAGCAGCCATACTACAGGGAAAAACACTGAAGCTTTCTTT.

This clone was seen only a few times. The chain couples TRBV7-9 to TRBJ2-3; 9 bases align to TRBD2. The CDR3 loop spans 15 amino acids. Germline-derived CDR1 and CDR2 are SEHNR and FQNEAQ (reference sequence). After removal of 10 bases from V and 0 bases from J, the junction contained 8 bases not matched to a gene. CDR3 amino acids: CAISPLAGSTDTQYF. CDR3 in DNA: TGTGCCATATCCCCGCTAGCGGGAAGCACAGATACGCAGTATTTT.

V gene TRBV24-1 combines with J gene TRBJ2-1, with D maybe TRBD1 (5 bases). The CDR3 loop spans 14 amino acids. Germline V gene lookup returns CDR1 KGHDR and CDR2 SFDVKD. V was pared by 2 bases and J by 9 bases, with 13 bases between. CDR3 in amino acids: CATSDSFRDGEQFF. CDR3 nucleotides: TGTGCCACCAGTGATTCATTCAGGGATGGTGAGCAGTTCTTC.

The CDR3 spells CATSNSGGIADTQYF. CDR3 nucleotide sequence: TGTGCCACCAGCAATAGCGGGGGGATCGCAGATACGCAGTATTTT. V usage is TRBV15 and J usage is TRBJ2-3; 10 bases align to TRBD2. Unmatched junction bases numbered 5, after V lost 4 bases and J lost 4 bases. CDR1 is LNHNV, CDR2 YYDKDF, per germline (reference sequence). This CDR3 comprises 15 residues.

This sequence joins TRBV3-1 (or the pseudogene TRBV3-2) and TRBJ1-4; D not resolved. The V gene lost 0 bases and the J gene lost 7 bases, with 15 bases spanning the gap. This CDR3 has 16 residues. Germline assignment: CDR1 LGHDT and CDR2 YNNKEL (reference sequence). The DNA of the CDR3 is TGTGCCAGCAGCCAAGAGTACCCGGGGTTGAGTGAAAAACTGTTTTTT. Amino acids: CASSQEYPGLSEKLFF.

The chain recombines TRBV28 with TRBJ2-1; unclear D gene. This CDR3 is 11 amino acids long. With 4 bases removed from V and 10 bases from J, the gap between germline ends came to 8 bases. Germline V gene data show CDR1 as MDHEN and CDR2 as SYDVKM. CDR3 residues: CASSSPREQFF. CDR3 coding DNA: TGTGCCAGCAGTTCCCCTAGGGAGCAGTTCTTC.

The V and J genes are TRBV7-8 and TRBJ2-7; 9 bases agree with TRBD2. V lost 2 bases and J lost 4; bases outside the gene matches: 6. The CDR3 spans 15 residues. The germline V gene encodes CDR1 SGHVS and CDR2 FQNEAQ. The CDR3 spells CASSLSAGGWYEQYF. The CDR3 DNA is TGTGCCAGCAGCTTATCAGCGGGGGGCTGGTACGAGCAGTACTTC.

V gene TRBV7-2 combines with J gene TRBJ2-2; D call uncertain. Germline-derived CDR1 and CDR2 are SGHTA and FQGNSA. CDR3 size: 13 residues. The germline V and J ends were trimmed by 3 bases and 5 bases, with 7 bases remaining between them. The CDR3, as DNA: TGTGCCAGCAGCTTTTTCGGGACCGGGGAGCTGTTTTTT. Translating it yields CASSFFGTGELFF.

The chain employs TRBV6-1 and TRBJ1-1; D gene uncertain. The CDR3 covers 15 residues. CDR1 MNHNS and CDR2 SASEGT come from the germline V gene. The V gene lost 2 bases and the J gene lost 1 base, with 11 bases spanning the gap. CDR3 residues: CASSEMRLANTEAFF. CDR3 DNA sequence: TGTGCCAGCAGTGAAATGAGATTAGCGAACACTGAAGCTTTCTTT.

The gene calls are TRBV25-1 and TRBJ2-5; 10 nucleotides line up with TRBD1. CDR3 length: 17 amino acids. J gave up 1 base and V 6 bases, and 11 bases lay outside the gene matches. Germline CDR1 is MGHDK and CDR2 is SYGVNS. This CDR3 is CASRQTDRDRGQETQYF. The CDR3 DNA is TGTGCCAGCAGGCAGACGGACCGGGACAGGGGCCAAGAGACCCAGTACTTC.

V is TRBV9 and J is TRBJ2-1, with 9 bases fitting TRBD1. J lost 6 bases, V lost 4 bases, and 11 bases had no gene match. The CDR3 runs to 16 residues. The V gene's germline CDR1 is SGDLS and CDR2 YYNGEE. The DNA of the CDR3 is TGTGCCAGCAGCCCTTCCGGACAGGGGATACCCAATGAGCAGTTCTTC. Its translation is CASSPSGQGIPNEQFF. Supplemented by reference TRBV9 and TRBJ2-1, the full variable domain reads DSGVTQTPKHLITATGQRVTLRCSPRSGDLSVYWYQQSLDQGLQFLIQYYNGEERAKGNILERFSAQQFPDLHSELNLSSLELGDSALYFCASSPSGQGIPNEQFFGPGTRLTVL.

The chain recombines TRBV5-6 with TRBJ2-3; 9 bases map to TRBD2. Trimming at V came to 4 bases and at J to 6 bases, leaving 12 bases not matched to a gene. There are 16 residues in the CDR3. Germline assignment: CDR1 SGHDT and CDR2 YYEEEE. The CDR3 region is CASSNTGTSNYDTQYF. Here the CDR3 DNA reads TGTGCCAGCAGCAATACCGGGACTAGCAATTATGATACGCAGTATTTT. Looking up the rest from reference TRBV5-6 and TRBJ2-3 gives the full variable domain: DAGVTQSPTHLIKTRGQQVTLRCSPKSGHDTVSWYQQALGQGPQFIFQYYEEEERQRGNFPDRFSGHQFPNYSSELNVNALLLGDSALYLCASSNTGTSNYDTQYFGPGTRLTVL.

The chain recombines TRBV5-5 with TRBJ1-5, with D possibly being TRBD1 (6 bases). CDR3 length equals 16 residues. Germline CDR1 reads SGHKS; CDR2 reads YYEKEE (reference sequence). V gave up 4 bases and J gave up 2 bases, with 16 bases separating them. The CDR3 region is CASSLGLGAGNQPQHF. CDR3 nucleotides: TGTGCCAGCAGCCTAGGTTTGGGGGCAGGCAATCAGCCCCAGCATTTT.

The rearrangement joins TRBV25-1 to TRBJ1-6, with TRBD1 identical over 10 bases. The V gene end was trimmed by 7 bases and the J gene end by 10 bases; junction bases not matched to a gene: 7. CDR3 length: 14 residues. The germline gives CDR1 MGHDK, CDR2 SYGVNS. In nucleotides, the CDR3 is TGTGCCAGCAATTCGGGACAGGGGAACTCACCCCTCCACTTT. Translated: CASNSGQGNSPLHF. Complete variable domain (other parts from reference TRBV25-1 and TRBJ1-6): EADIYQTPRYLVIGTGKKITLECSQTMGHDKMYWYQQDPGMELHLIHYSYGVNSTEKGDLSSESTVSRIRTEHFPLTLESARPSHTSQYLCASNSGQGNSPLHFGNGTRLTVT.

V gene TRBV10-2 combines with J gene TRBJ2-1; 9 nucleotides match TRBD2. Germline lookup yields CDR1 WSHSY and CDR2 SAAADI. This CDR3 is 18 amino acids long. Trimming removed 4 bases from V and 6 bases from J; junction bases left unmatched: 16. The CDR3 DNA sequence: TGCGCCAGCAGTGCAGAGACTAGCGGACCGCGGAGGGCCAATGAGCAGTTCTTC. It specifies CASSAETSGPRRANEQFF.

This chain joins TRBV7-3 and TRBJ2-3; 10 nucleotides agree with TRBD2. CDR1 SGHTA and CDR2 FQGTGA come from the germline V gene. The CDR3 is 16 residues long. Trimming removed 0 bases from V and 5 bases from J; junction bases left unmatched: 5. DNA for the CDR3: TGTGCCAGCAGCTTAACAGCGGGAGGGCCTAGAGATACGCAGTATTTT. Amino acid sequence: CASSLTAGGPRDTQYF.

In its sample, this clone was seen once. V is TRBV9 and J is TRBJ2-7; 8 bases line up with TRBD1. Germline V CDR1 and CDR2: SGDLS, YYNGEE. The CDR3 runs to 15 residues. V shed 0 bases, J shed 6 bases, and the junction held 8 bases outside the gene matches. This CDR3 is CASSVDAGGAGEQYF. Here the CDR3 DNA reads TGTGCCAGCAGCGTAGACGCAGGGGGCGCGGGCGAGCAGTACTTC.

This clone was counted only a few times. The chain recombines TRBV27 with TRBJ2-3; the D gene is possibly TRBD2 (6 bases). The CDR3 contains 16 residues. The germline V gene has CDR1 MNHEY and CDR2 SMNVEV (reference sequence). The V end lost 4 bases, the J end lost 1 base, and 15 bases lay between the germline ends. The CDR3 sequence is CASSYYVGGGTDTQYF. The CDR3 nucleotides read TGTGCCAGCAGTTATTATGTCGGAGGGGGCACAGATACGCAGTATTTT.

The chain combines TRBV6-5 with TRBJ2-1; 7 bases are shared with TRBD2. Germline CDR1 and CDR2: MNHEY and SVGAGI. This CDR3 is built from 15 residues. With 2 bases clipped from V and 6 bases from J, the junction kept 7 bases outside the gene matches. CDR3 amino acids: CASSYRGDQANEQFF. DNA of the CDR3: TGTGCCAGCAGTTACCGGGGGGATCAGGCCAATGAGCAGTTCTTC.

This rearrangement joins TRBV11-3 to TRBJ2-3, with 12 positions matching TRBD2. Germline CDR1 reads SGHNT; CDR2 reads YENEEA. There are 12 residues in the CDR3. After removal of 4 bases from V and 11 bases from J, the junction contained 1 base not matched to a gene. The CDR3 DNA reads as TGTGCCAGCAGCTCGACTAGCGGGGGGCAGTATTTT. Its protein product is CASSSTSGGQYF.

This chain links TRBV2 with TRBJ1-3, with TRBD1 matching over 8 bases. V lost 6 bases to trimming and J lost 4 bases; unmatched junction nucleotides: 8. Germline CDR1 is SNHLY and CDR2 is FYNNEI. This CDR3 is 15 amino acids long. The CDR3 is CASRLSQGEGNTIYF. DNA for the CDR3: TGTGCCAGCAGACTATCACAGGGGGAGGGAAACACCATATATTTT.

This clone was seen only a few times. The rearrangement joins TRBV6-5 to TRBJ1-6; D unresolved. Germline V gene lookup returns CDR1 MNHEY and CDR2 SVGAGI. The CDR3 spans 12 residues. V lost 5 bases, J lost 10 bases, and 9 bases lay in between. The CDR3 nucleotides read TGTGCCAGCAGTACCGGAGGGTCACCCCTCCACTTT. Translation: CASSTGGSPLHF.

This chain connects TRBV9 to TRBJ2-1; a weak D match, TRBD2 (6 bases). Per germline, CDR1 SGDLS and CDR2 YYNGEE. The CDR3 is 15 residues long. The V end lost 0 bases, the J end lost 2 bases, and 9 bases lay between the germline ends. This CDR3 reads CASSVGGTTYNEQFF. The CDR3 bases are TGTGCCAGCAGCGTAGGCGGGACCACCTACAATGAGCAGTTCTTC.

The chain uses TRBV7-3 and TRBJ1-6; D remains ambiguous. The germline gives CDR1 SGHTA, CDR2 FQGTGA. The CDR3 spans 13 residues. The V end was cut by 3 bases, the J end by 8 bases, with 8 bases between. CDR3 nucleotide sequence: TGTGCCAGCAGCTTCTCGGTTGATTCACCCCTCCACTTT. Amino acids: CASSFSVDSPLHF.

V and J are TRBV27 and TRBJ1-5, with D possibly TRBD1 on 6 matching bases. The CDR3 runs to 15 residues. Germline V CDR1 and CDR2: MNHEY, SMNVEV (reference sequence). V shed 6 bases and J shed 4 bases, with 16 bases lying between them. In nucleotides, the CDR3 is TGTGCCAGCAGCAGGGGACGGGAGGGAAATCAGCCCCAGCATTTT. This codes for CASSRGREGNQPQHF.

V gene TRBV5-4 combines with J gene TRBJ1-6, with 7 nucleotides matching TRBD1. CDR3 length: 16 amino acids. The trim removed 0 bases at V and 8 bases at J, leaving 8 bases unmatched. Per germline, CDR1 SGHNT and CDR2 YYREEE (reference sequence). CDR3 residues: CASSLEQGSTDSPLHF. CDR3 DNA sequence: TGTGCCAGCAGCTTGGAACAGGGGTCGACGGATTCACCCCTCCACTTT.

The V call is TRBV24-1, the J call TRBJ2-1, with 8 bases matching TRBD1. The germline CDR1 and CDR2 sequences are KGHDR and SFDVKD. CDR3 length: 15 residues. V was clipped by 9 bases and J by 5 bases; unmatched bases: 11. In DNA, the CDR3 is TGTGCCACCGAGAATCCGGGACAGGCCAACAATGAGCAGTTCTTC. It translates to CATENPGQANNEQFF.

This clone was counted once. V usage is TRBV29-1 and J usage is TRBJ1-1; 10 bases match TRBD1. This CDR3 has 14 amino acids. J gave up 4 bases and V 6 bases, and 8 bases lay outside the gene matches. The germline V gene encodes CDR1 SQVTM and CDR2 ANQGSEA. The CDR3, as DNA: TGCAGCGTGGACAGGGGGGGCGGGGGCACTGAAGCTTTCTTT. Amino acid sequence: CSVDRGGGGTEAFF.

This chain connects TRBV29-1 to TRBJ2-1, with TRBD1 matching 7 bases. V shed 7 bases, J shed 3 bases, and the junction held 3 bases outside the gene matches. The CDR3 has 12 amino acids. Germline loops: CDR1 SQVTM, CDR2 ANQGSEA. DNA of the CDR3: TGCAGCGCTAGACAGGGCTACAATGAGCAGTTCTTC. It specifies CSARQGYNEQFF.

The chain employs TRBV1 and TRBJ1-3; no DNA check was done on the table's D call, TRBD1. TRBV1 is deemed a pseudogene. The CDR3 is made up of 19 amino acids. The CDR3 spells CTSSQELSGRGRDGNTIYF. CDR3 DNA: TGCACCAGCAGCCAAGAGCTATCCGGCAGGGGGCGAGATGGAAACACCATATATTTT.